What follows are 9 T cell receptor beta chains derived from one specimen sequenced in a study of blood T cell repertoires in COVID-19. Assay: immunoSEQ multiplex PCR; the TCRdb copy retains only in-frame clones and omits some. The sample holds 200,000 to 300,000 clones, 88% seen once. The sequenced material came from peripheral blood. The receptors derive from an elderly man with acute or convalescent COVID-19.

The rearrangement uses TRBV14 and TRBJ2-7, with 11 bases fitting TRBD1. The CDR3 sequence is 17 residues long. J was trimmed by 5 bases and V by 3 bases; bases with no gene match: 12. In germline, CDR1 is SGHDN, CDR2 FVKESK. This CDR3 is CASSHTDGTGGRNEQYF. As DNA, the CDR3 is TGTGCCAGCAGCCATACCGATGGGACAGGGGGTAGGAACGAGCAGTACTTC.

This clone was counted between two and nine times. The rearrangement uses TRBV29-1 and TRBJ2-7, with 9 positions matching TRBD1. J was trimmed by 3 bases and V by 2 bases; bases with no gene match: 5. The CDR3 covers 14 residues. The germline CDR1 and CDR2 sequences are SQVTM and ANQGSEA. The CDR3 DNA sequence: TGCAGCGTTGAACCGGGACAGGGTCGCTACGAGCAGTACTTC. Translated: CSVEPGQGRYEQYF.

The rearrangement joins TRBV28 to TRBJ1-5; 7 bases agree with TRBD1. The V segment lost 6 bases and the J segment 4 bases; nucleotides outside the gene matches: 6. This CDR3 spans 14 amino acids. Germline V gene lookup returns CDR1 MDHEN and CDR2 SYDVKM. The CDR3 here is CASRIDRVNQPQHF. The CDR3 nucleotides are TGTGCCAGCAGGATAGACAGGGTGAATCAGCCCCAGCATTTT.

The chain carries TRBV7-9 and TRBJ2-3, with D tentatively TRBD1 (5 bases). From germline, CDR1 is SEHNR and CDR2 FQNEAQ (reference sequence). Trimming took 1 base from V and 5 from J, leaving 16 bases between them. This CDR3 spans 16 amino acids. CDR3 residues: CASSLVPGPRGDTQYF. CDR3 in DNA: TGTGCCAGCAGCTTAGTCCCAGGCCCAAGGGGAGATACGCAGTATTTT.

This clone has more than one count but fewer than ten. The chain has TRBV5-1 and TRBJ2-5; 7 bases are a match to TRBD2. The germline V gene encodes CDR1 SGHRS and CDR2 YFSETQ. J gave up 5 bases and V 4 bases, and 8 bases lay outside the gene matches. This CDR3 is built from 14 residues. Here the CDR3 reads CASSASPGGETQYF. DNA for the CDR3: TGCGCCAGCAGCGCCTCCCCCGGGGGGGAGACCCAGTACTTC.

The chain joins TRBV4-1 to TRBJ2-1; TRBD2 aligns across 10 bases. From germline, CDR1 is MGHRA and CDR2 YSYEKL. CDR3 length: 18 residues. V shed 0 bases, J shed 8 bases, and the junction held 13 bases outside the gene matches. The CDR3 region is CASSQDETRLAGVDEQFF. The CDR3 DNA sequence: TGCGCCAGCAGCCAAGATGAAACTCGTCTAGCGGGGGTAGATGAGCAGTTCTTC.

V usage is TRBV7-9 and J usage is TRBJ2-3, with 10 bases fitting TRBD1. The CDR3 sequence is 16 residues long. V was pared by 1 base and J by 3 bases, with 4 bases of the junction left unmatched. Germline CDR1 SEHNR, CDR2 FQNEAQ (reference sequence). The CDR3 DNA sequence: TGTGCCAGCAGCTTAGGGGACAGGGGTTGGACAGATACGCAGTATTTT. Its protein product is CASSLGDRGWTDTQYF.

The chain joins TRBV19 to TRBJ1-6; TRBD1 is a possible D gene (6 bases). In germline, CDR1 is LNHDA, CDR2 SQIVND (reference sequence). This CDR3 has 12 amino acids. Trimming took off 7 bases at V and 8 bases at J, with 9 bases between the two ends. The CDR3 DNA sequence: TGTGCCAGTAACACAGGGTATTCACCCCTCCACTTT. Its protein product is CASNTGYSPLHF.

The chain is built from TRBV5-1 and TRBJ1-4; 7 bases match TRBD1. CDR3 length: 17 amino acids. Germline CDR1 is SGHRS and CDR2 is YFSETQ. With 4 bases clipped from V and 7 bases from J, the junction kept 16 bases outside the gene matches. Written as DNA, the CDR3 is TGCGCCAGCAGCCAAAACCCGACAGGGCCCACGGGTGAAAAACTGTTTTTT. It translates to CASSQNPTGPTGEKLFF.